Below, 21 T cell receptor beta chains from the same sample are listed, as sequenced in a study of blood T cell repertoires in COVID-19. Some clones are missing from TCRdb's copy, which holds only in-frame ones; the method was immunoSEQ multiplex PCR. The data hold some 250,000 clones, with about 80% observed a single time. Sequencing was done on a sample of peripheral blood. Receptors originate from a woman older than 75 with acute or convalescent COVID-19.

This clone was seen a few times. V and J are TRBV25-1 and TRBJ1-1; D remains unclear. The CDR3 contains 8 residues. Deletions cut 11 bases from V and 10 bases from J, with 8 bases between. CDR1 and CDR2 from the germline V gene are MGHDK and SYGVNS. CDR3: CAVGRAFF. In DNA, the CDR3 is TGTGCCGTGGGGAGAGCTTTCTTT.

The rearrangement links TRBV5-1 to TRBJ2-3; TRBD1 aligns across 7 bases. V was clipped by 0 bases and J by 4 bases; unmatched bases: 2. The CDR3 is 14 residues long. Germline values: CDR1 SGHRS, CDR2 YFSETQ. In DNA, the CDR3 is TGCGCCAGCAGCTTGGACAGGGGCGCAGATACGCAGTATTTT. Protein: CASSLDRGADTQYF.

Remarks on this clone: In the same sample, other DNA sequences code for this CDR3. The chain couples TRBV30 to TRBJ1-2; D is possibly TRBD1 (5 bases). V was pared by 1 base and J by 7 bases, with 7 bases between. CDR3 length: 11 amino acids. In germline, CDR1 is GTSNPN, CDR2 SVGIG (reference sequence). CDR3 coding DNA: TGTGCCTGGAGTGCGGGGGGTGGCTACACCTTC. Protein product: CAWSAGGGYTF. Full variable domain (outside the CDR3, taken from reference TRBV30 and TRBJ1-2): SQTIHQWPATLVQPVGSPLSLECTVEGTSNPNLYWYRQAAGRGLQLLFYSVGIGQISSEVPQNLSASRPQDRQFILSSKKLLLSDSGFYLCAWSAGGGYTFGSGTRLTVV.

The V call is TRBV4-3, the J call TRBJ2-7; 9 bases align to TRBD1. V lost 1 base and J lost 5; bases outside the gene matches: 6. CDR3 length: 15 residues. Looked up from germline, CDR1 is LGHNA and CDR2 is YSLEER. The CDR3 sequence is CASSQGGQGTHEQYF. The CDR3 nucleotides read TGCGCCAGCAGCCAAGGAGGACAGGGGACCCACGAGCAGTACTTC.

The chain joins TRBV12-5 to TRBJ2-4; tentative D call: TRBD2 (6 bases). Trimming took off 8 bases at V and 0 bases at J, with 26 bases between the two ends. The germline V gene has CDR1 LGHNT and CDR2 FRNRAP. The CDR3 loop spans 19 amino acids. CDR3: CASSPAAGPTLLAKNIQYF. CDR3 DNA: TGTGCTAGTTCTCCAGCCGCGGGGCCCACTTTACTAGCCAAAAACATTCAGTACTTC.

J is TRBJ1-2 and V is TRBV5-1; D gene unclear. Germline values: CDR1 SGHRS, CDR2 YFSETQ. The CDR3 runs to 15 residues. Trimming removed 2 bases at V and 1 base at J, with 12 bases between. CDR3 in amino acids: CASSFGQGNNYGYTF. The DNA of the CDR3 is TGCGCCAGCAGCTTTGGGCAAGGAAATAACTATGGCTACACCTTC.

The chain carries TRBV6-5 and TRBJ1-4; the D is unclear. The V end was cut by 6 bases, the J end by 5 bases, with 13 bases between. In germline, CDR1 is MNHEY, CDR2 SVGAGI. The CDR3 contains 14 residues. CDR3 DNA: TGTGCCAGCAGCCTGGAGGCGGGAAATGAAAAACTGTTTTTT. Its protein is CASSLEAGNEKLFF.

CDR3 amino acids: CASSLGGGTETQYF. The CDR3 DNA reads as TGTGCCAGTAGTCTGGGGGGGGGTACAGAGACCCAGTACTTC. The rearrangement links TRBV19 to TRBJ2-5; 7 bases fit TRBD2. With V trimmed by 5 bases and J by 4 bases, 7 bases remained unmatched. The V gene's germline CDR1 is LNHDA and CDR2 SQIVND (reference sequence). CDR3 length: 14 residues.

A remark on this clone: The sample has other DNA sequences that encode this CDR3 too. This chain links TRBV10-3 with TRBJ2-2; D is unresolved. Trimming removed 2 bases at V and 1 base at J, with 2 bases between. The CDR3 is 13 amino acids. The V gene's germline CDR1 is ENHRY and CDR2 SYGVKD. The CDR3 sequence: CAISELNTGELFF. The CDR3, as DNA: TGTGCCATCAGTGAGCTGAACACCGGGGAGCTGTTTTTT.

V gene TRBV12-3 or TRBV12-4 combines with J gene TRBJ1-4; TRBD1 aligns across 8 bases. The junction had 3 bases not matched to a gene; V was cut back by 3 bases and J by 9 bases. The CDR3 extends over 13 amino acids. The CDR3 nucleotides are TGTGCCAGCAGTTTGGGCAGGGGGCAAAAACTGTTTTTT. This encodes CASSLGRGQKLFF.

This chain links TRBV30 with TRBJ1-4; tentative D call: TRBD1 (5 bases). Looked up from germline, CDR1 is GTSNPN and CDR2 is SVGIG (reference sequence). Trimming stripped 0 bases from V and 7 bases from J, with 12 bases between. This CDR3 spans 14 amino acids. CDR3 nucleotide sequence: TGTGCCTGGAGTGTCAGGGCTCTGGGTGAAAAACTGTTTTTT. This sequence encodes CAWSVRALGEKLFF.

V gene TRBV10-3 combines with J gene TRBJ1-1, with D perhaps matching TRBD1 (6 bases). The V end lost 0 bases, the J end lost 4 bases, and 9 bases lay between the germline ends. CDR3 length equals 14 residues. Looked up from germline, CDR1 is ENHRY and CDR2 is SYGVKD. CDR3 residues: CAISESRGFTEAFF. CDR3 bases: TGTGCCATCAGTGAGTCGAGGGGGTTCACTGAAGCTTTCTTT.

The V and J genes are TRBV7-2 and TRBJ2-3, with 11 positions matching TRBD1. CDR1 and CDR2 from the germline V gene are SGHTA and FQGNSA. The CDR3 contains 16 residues. V shed 1 base, J shed 4 bases, and the junction held 4 bases outside the gene matches. The CDR3 nucleotides read TGTGCCAGCAGCTTAGGGGGGACAGGGGGACCAGATACGCAGTATTTT. As protein: CASSLGGTGGPDTQYF.

In nucleotides, the CDR3 is TGTGCCAGCAGTTACTCTAAGGGGGCAGGCTATGGCTACACCTTC. Translation: CASSYSKGAGYGYTF. The chain couples TRBV6-5 to TRBJ1-2; 7 bases match TRBD1. The CDR3 totals 15 residues. Germline V gene lookup returns CDR1 MNHEY and CDR2 SVGAGI. V was pared by 0 bases and J by 4 bases, with 5 bases of the junction left unmatched.

The chain links TRBV3-1 (or the pseudogene TRBV3-2) to TRBJ1-4, with 7 bases aligning to TRBD1. V shed 2 bases, J shed 7 bases, and the junction held 4 bases outside the gene matches. In germline, CDR1 is LGHDT, CDR2 YNNKEL (reference sequence). The CDR3 runs to 14 residues. The CDR3 is CASSQPGQAEKLFF. The CDR3, as DNA: TGTGCCAGCAGCCAACCCGGACAGGCTGAAAAACTGTTTTTT.

The chain joins TRBV6-5 to TRBJ2-7, with D maybe TRBD1 (6 bases). This CDR3 spans 15 amino acids. The V end was cut by 4 bases, the J end by 2 bases, with 15 bases between. In germline, CDR1 is MNHEY, CDR2 SVGAGI. The CDR3 DNA reads as TGTGCCAGCAGTTCAACTAAGGGACATACCTACGAGCAGTACTTC. Encoded protein: CASSSTKGHTYEQYF.

The chain links TRBV6-5 to TRBJ2-7; weak D call: TRBD2 (6 bases). CDR3 size: 14 residues. Germline V gene data show CDR1 as MNHEY and CDR2 as SVGAGI. V was pared by 6 bases and J by 6 bases, with 18 bases between. The CDR3 DNA sequence: TGTGCCAGCAGCCTTGGGGGACTTATCTCCGAGCAGTACTTC. This gives the protein CASSLGGLISEQYF.

The chain carries TRBV6-5 and TRBJ2-7, with 9 bases that match TRBD1. The CDR3 loop spans 15 amino acids. Trimming took 6 bases from V and 0 from J; bases not matched to a gene: 6. Germline lookup yields CDR1 MNHEY and CDR2 SVGAGI. CDR3: CASSSGTGYSYEQYF. In DNA form, the CDR3 reads TGTGCCAGCAGCTCCGGGACAGGGTACTCCTACGAGCAGTACTTC.

This sequence joins TRBV3-1 (or the pseudogene TRBV3-2) and TRBJ2-7; the match to TRBD2 covers 7 bases. CDR3 length equals 14 residues. J was trimmed by 5 bases and V by 2 bases; bases with no gene match: 6. Germline V gene lookup returns CDR1 LGHDT and CDR2 YNNKEL (reference sequence). CDR3 sequence reads: CASSQSGTDHEQYF. DNA for the CDR3: TGTGCCAGCAGCCAAAGCGGGACCGATCACGAGCAGTACTTC.

This chain connects TRBV9 to TRBJ2-5; the match to TRBD2 covers 13 bases. Germline-derived CDR1 and CDR2 are SGDLS and YYNGEE. The length of the CDR3 is 16 residues. Trimming at V came to 3 bases and at J to 5 bases, leaving 7 bases not matched to a gene. The CDR3 reads CASSATSGGARETQYF. The CDR3 region has the DNA TGTGCCAGCAGCGCAACTAGCGGGGGGGCCCGGGAGACCCAGTACTTC.

The rearrangement uses TRBV30 and TRBJ2-5, with a tentative D call TRBD2 (5 bases). V was pared by 3 bases and J by 6 bases, with 14 bases between. The CDR3 runs to 13 residues. Germline assignment: CDR1 GTSNPN and CDR2 SVGIG (reference sequence). For the CDR3, the DNA is TGTGCCTGGAGCGGGAAAGGGAAAAAGACCCAGTACTTC. This sequence encodes CAWSGKGKKTQYF.